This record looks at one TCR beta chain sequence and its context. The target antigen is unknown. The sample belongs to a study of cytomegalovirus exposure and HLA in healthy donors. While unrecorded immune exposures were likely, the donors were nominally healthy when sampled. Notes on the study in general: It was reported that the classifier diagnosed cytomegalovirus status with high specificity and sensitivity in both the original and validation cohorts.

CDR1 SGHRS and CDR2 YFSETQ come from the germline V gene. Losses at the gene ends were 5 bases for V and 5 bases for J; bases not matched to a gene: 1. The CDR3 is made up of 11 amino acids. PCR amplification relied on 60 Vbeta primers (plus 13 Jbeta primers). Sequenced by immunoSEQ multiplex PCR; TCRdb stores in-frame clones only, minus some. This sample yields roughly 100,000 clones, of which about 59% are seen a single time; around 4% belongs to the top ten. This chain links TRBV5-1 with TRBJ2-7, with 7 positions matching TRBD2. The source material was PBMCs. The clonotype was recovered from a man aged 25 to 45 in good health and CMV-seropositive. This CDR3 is CASRGGNEQYF. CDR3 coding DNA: TGCGCCAGCAGGGGGGGGAACGAGCAGTACTTC.